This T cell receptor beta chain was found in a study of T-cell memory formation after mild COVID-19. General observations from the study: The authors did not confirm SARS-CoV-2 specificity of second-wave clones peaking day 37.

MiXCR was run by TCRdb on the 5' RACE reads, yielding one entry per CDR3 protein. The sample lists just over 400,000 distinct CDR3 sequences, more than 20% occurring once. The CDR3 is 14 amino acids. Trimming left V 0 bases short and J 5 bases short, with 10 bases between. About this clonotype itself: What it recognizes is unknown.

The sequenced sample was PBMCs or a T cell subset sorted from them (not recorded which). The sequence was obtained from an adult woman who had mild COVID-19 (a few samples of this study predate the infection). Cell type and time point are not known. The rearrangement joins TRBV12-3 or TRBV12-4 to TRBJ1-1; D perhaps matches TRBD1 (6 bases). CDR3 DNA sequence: TGTGCCAGCAGTTTAGCGCAGGGGAGTACTGAAGCTTTCTTT. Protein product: CASSLAQGSTEAFF.